This T cell receptor (beta chain) was retrieved from a study of cytomegalovirus exposure and HLA in healthy donors. PCR involved 60 Vbeta and 13 Jbeta primers. Data came from immunoSEQ multiplex PCR; TCRdb stores just in-frame clones and leaves some out. The profile shows 200,000 or so clones, less than 90% of them singletons. Germline CDR1 SGDLS, CDR2 YYNGEE. The CDR3 covers 16 residues. The V and J ends lost 0 bases and 0 bases, in that order; junction bases with no gene match: 3. This TCR was sampled from a girl in the first two years of life in good health and CMV-seronegative. The chain carries TRBV9 and TRBJ2-3; 8 nucleotides agree with TRBD2. What was sequenced was PBMCs. This CDR3 reads CASSVGASGSTDTQYF. CDR3 sequence (DNA): TGTGCCAGCAGCGTAGGGGCTAGCGGGAGCACAGATACGCAGTATTTT.